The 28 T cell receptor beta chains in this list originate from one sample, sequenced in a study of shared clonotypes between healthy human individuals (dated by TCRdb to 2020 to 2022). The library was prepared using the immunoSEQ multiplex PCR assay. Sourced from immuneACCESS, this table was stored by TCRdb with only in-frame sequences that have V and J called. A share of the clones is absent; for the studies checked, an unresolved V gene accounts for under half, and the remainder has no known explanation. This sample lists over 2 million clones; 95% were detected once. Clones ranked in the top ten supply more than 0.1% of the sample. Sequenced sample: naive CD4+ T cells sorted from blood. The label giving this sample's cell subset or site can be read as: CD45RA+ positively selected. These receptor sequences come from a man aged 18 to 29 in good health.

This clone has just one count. This chain's CDR3 is CASSRFDRRTPTYEQYF. In DNA, the CDR3 is TGCGCCAGCAGCAGGTTCGACAGGCGTACCCCCACCTACGAGCAGTACTTC. The chain has TRBV5-1 and TRBJ2-7, with a weak D call TRBD1 (6 bases). In germline, CDR1 is SGHRS, CDR2 YFSETQ. Between the trimmed V and J ends, which lost 4 bases and 2 bases, there was a span of 22 bases. This CDR3 has 17 amino acids.

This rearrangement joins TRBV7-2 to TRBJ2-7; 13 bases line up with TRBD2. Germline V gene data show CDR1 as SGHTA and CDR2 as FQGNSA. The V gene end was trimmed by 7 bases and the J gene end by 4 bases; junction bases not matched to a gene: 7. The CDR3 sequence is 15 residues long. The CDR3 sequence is CASTKLAGGPYEQYF. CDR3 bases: TGTGCCAGCACCAAACTAGCGGGAGGGCCTTACGAGCAGTACTTC.

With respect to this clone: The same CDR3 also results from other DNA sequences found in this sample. CDR3 loop: CASSPLEGAETQYF. For the CDR3, the DNA is TGTGCCAGCTCGCCTCTCGAGGGGGCCGAGACCCAGTACTTC. The V and J genes are TRBV18 and TRBJ2-5; 7 nucleotides match TRBD1. The CDR3 loop spans 14 amino acids. The germline gives CDR1 KGHSH, CDR2 LQKENI. Unmatched junction bases numbered 9, after V lost 6 bases and J lost 5 bases.

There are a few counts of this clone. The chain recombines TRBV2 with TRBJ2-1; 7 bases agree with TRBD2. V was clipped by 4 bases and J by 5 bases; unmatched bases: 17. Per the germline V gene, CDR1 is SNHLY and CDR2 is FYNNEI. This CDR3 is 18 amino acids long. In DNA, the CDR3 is TGTGCCAGCAGTGGAGGTCTACTAGCGCCACTTCGCCACAATGAGCAGTTCTTC. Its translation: CASSGGLLAPLRHNEQFF.

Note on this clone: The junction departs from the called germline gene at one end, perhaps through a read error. CDR3 in amino acids: CASSLRAGVHF. The CDR3 region has the DNA TGTGCCAGCAGCTTGAGGGCAGGGGTACACTTC. The genes are TRBV7-2 and TRBJ2-7; possible D gene TRBD1, 6 bases. The germline CDR1 and CDR2 sequences are SGHTA and FQGNSA. The CDR3 spans 11 residues.

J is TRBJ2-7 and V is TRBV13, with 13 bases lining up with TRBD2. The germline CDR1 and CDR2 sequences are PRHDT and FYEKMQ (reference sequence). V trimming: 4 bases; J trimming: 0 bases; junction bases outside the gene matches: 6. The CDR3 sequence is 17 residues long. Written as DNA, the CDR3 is TGTGCCAGCAGCTCCTCGGGACTAGCGGGATTCTCCTACGAGCAGTACTTC. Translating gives CASSSSGLAGFSYEQYF. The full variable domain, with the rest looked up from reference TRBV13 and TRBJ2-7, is AAGVIQSPRHLIKEKRETATLKCYPIPRHDTVYWYQQGPGQDPQFLISFYEKMQSDKGSIPDRFSAQQFSDYHSELNMSSLELGDSALYFCASSSSGLAGFSYEQYFGPGTRLTVT.

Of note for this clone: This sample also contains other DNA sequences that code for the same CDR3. The CDR3 region is CASSLVGRDYEQYF. In nucleotides, the CDR3 is TGCGCCAGCAGCTTGGTAGGACGGGACTACGAGCAGTACTTC. The chain recombines TRBV5-1 with TRBJ2-7, with D tentatively TRBD2 (5 bases). Germline V CDR1 and CDR2: SGHRS, YFSETQ. CDR3 length: 14 residues. Trimming pared 0 bases from V and 3 bases from J, leaving 10 bases between.

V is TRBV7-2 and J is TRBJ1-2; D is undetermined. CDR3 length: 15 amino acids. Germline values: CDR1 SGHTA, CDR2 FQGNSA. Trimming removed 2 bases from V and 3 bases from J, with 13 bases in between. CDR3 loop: CASSLQLKRDYGYTF. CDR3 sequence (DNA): TGTGCCAGCAGCTTACAACTAAAACGAGACTATGGCTACACCTTC.

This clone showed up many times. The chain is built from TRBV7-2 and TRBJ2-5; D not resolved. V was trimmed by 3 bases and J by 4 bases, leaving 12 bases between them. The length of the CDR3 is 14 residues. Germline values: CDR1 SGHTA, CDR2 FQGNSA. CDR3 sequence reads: CASSLFPGPETQYF. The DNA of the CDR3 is TGTGCCAGCAGCTTGTTTCCCGGGCCAGAGACCCAGTACTTC.

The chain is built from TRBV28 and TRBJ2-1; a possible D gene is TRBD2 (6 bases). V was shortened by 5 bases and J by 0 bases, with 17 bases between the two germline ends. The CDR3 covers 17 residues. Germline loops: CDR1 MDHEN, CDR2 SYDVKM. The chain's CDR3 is CASSLLGAGTSYNEQFF. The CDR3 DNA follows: TGTGCCAGCAGTCTCCTAGGCGCGGGGACCTCCTACAATGAGCAGTTCTTC.

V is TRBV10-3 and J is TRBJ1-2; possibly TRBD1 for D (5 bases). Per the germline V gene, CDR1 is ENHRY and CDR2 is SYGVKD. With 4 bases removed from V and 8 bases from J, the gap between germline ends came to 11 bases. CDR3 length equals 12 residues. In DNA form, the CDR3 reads TGTGCCATCAGTGGCGCAGGGTGGGGCTACACCTTC. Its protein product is CAISGAGWGYTF.

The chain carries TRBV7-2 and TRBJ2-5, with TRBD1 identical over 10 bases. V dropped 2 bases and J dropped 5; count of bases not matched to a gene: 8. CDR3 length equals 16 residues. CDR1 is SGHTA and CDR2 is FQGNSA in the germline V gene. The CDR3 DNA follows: TGTGCCAGCAGCTTACGGACAGGGGGATTGGGGGAGACCCAGTACTTC. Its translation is CASSLRTGGLGETQYF.

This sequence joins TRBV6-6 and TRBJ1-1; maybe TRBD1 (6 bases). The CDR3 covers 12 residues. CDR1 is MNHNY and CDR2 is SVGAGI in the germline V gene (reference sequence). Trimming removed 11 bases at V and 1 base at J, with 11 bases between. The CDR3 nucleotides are TGTGCCGGAACGGACAGGAACACTGAAGCTTTCTTT. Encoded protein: CAGTDRNTEAFF.

CDR3 sequence reads: CASSLLGTGAETQYF. In DNA form, the CDR3 reads TGTGCCAGCAGCTTGTTGGGGACAGGGGCTGAGACCCAGTACTTC. V and J are TRBV5-4 and TRBJ2-5; 10 bases agree with TRBD1. Germline V gene sequence: CDR1 SGHNT, CDR2 YYREEE (reference sequence). This CDR3 is 15 amino acids long. V shed 1 base, J shed 5 bases, and the junction held 5 bases outside the gene matches.

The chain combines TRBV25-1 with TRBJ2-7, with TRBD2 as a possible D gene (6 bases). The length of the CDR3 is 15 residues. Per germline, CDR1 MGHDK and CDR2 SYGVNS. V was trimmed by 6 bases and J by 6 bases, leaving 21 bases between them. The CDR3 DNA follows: TGTGCCAGCAGCCTAACGGGACGGGGGAAGGGCGAGCAGTACTTC. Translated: CASSLTGRGKGEQYF.

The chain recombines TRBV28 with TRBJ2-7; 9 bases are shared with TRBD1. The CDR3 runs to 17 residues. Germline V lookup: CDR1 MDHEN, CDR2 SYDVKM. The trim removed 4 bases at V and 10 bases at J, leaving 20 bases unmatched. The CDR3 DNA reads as TGTGCCAGCAGTTCCGGGACAGGGAAACTGGGAGTATTCGATCAGTACTTC. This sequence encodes CASSSGTGKLGVFDQYF.

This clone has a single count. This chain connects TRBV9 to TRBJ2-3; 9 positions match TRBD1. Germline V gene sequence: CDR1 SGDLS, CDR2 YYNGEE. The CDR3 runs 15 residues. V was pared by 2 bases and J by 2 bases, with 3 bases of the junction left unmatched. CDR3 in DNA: TGTGCCAGCAGCGTTGGGGACAGGGACACAGATACGCAGTATTTT. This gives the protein CASSVGDRDTDTQYF.

This CDR3 reads CASSLDGSGGTRTDTQYF. The CDR3 region has the DNA TGTGCCAGCAGCTTAGACGGTAGCGGGGGAACTCGCACAGATACGCAGTATTTT. The chain recombines TRBV11-3 with TRBJ2-3, with 9 bases aligning to TRBD2. Trimming removed 0 bases from V and 1 base from J; junction bases left unmatched: 8. Germline V gives CDR1 SGHNT, CDR2 YENEEA. CDR3 size: 18 residues.

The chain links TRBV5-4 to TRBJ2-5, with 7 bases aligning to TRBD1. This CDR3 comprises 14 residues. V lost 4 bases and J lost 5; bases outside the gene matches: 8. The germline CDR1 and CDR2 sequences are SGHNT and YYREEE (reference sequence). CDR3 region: CASSPGGIGETQYF. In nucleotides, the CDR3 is TGTGCCAGCAGCCCAGGGGGTATTGGGGAGACCCAGTACTTC.

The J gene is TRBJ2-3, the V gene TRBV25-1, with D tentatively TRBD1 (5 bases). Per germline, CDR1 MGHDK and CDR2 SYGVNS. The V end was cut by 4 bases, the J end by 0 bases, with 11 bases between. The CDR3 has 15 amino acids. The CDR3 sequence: CASSVTGSSTDTQYF. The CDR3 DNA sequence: TGTGCCAGCAGTGTCACAGGATCTAGCACAGATACGCAGTATTTT.

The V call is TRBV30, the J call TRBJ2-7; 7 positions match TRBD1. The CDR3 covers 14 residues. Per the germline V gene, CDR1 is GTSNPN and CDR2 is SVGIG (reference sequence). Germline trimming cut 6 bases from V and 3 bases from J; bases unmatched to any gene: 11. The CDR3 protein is CACLKAGGNYEQYF. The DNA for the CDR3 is TGTGCCTGCCTGAAGGCAGGGGGTAACTACGAGCAGTACTTC.

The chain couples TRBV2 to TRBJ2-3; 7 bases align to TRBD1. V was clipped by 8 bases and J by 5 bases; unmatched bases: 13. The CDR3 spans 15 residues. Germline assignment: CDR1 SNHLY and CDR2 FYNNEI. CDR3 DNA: TGTGCCAGCTCAAAAGAGGGGGCGCAGGGAGATACGCAGTATTTT. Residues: CASSKEGAQGDTQYF.

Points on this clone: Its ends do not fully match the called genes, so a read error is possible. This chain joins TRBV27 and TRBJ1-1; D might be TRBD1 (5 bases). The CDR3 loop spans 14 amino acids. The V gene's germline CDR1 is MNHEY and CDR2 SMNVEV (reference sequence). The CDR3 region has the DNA TGTGCCAGCAGTCTCCCGGGGGGTCAGTCGGTTAGGATCTTT. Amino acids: CASSLPGGQSVRIF.

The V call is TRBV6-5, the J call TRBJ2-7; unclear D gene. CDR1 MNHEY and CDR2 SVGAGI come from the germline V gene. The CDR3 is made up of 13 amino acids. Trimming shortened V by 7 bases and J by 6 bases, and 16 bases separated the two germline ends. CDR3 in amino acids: CASKSGRPGEQYF. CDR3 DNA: TGTGCCAGCAAGTCTGGCAGGCCCGGCGAGCAGTACTTC.

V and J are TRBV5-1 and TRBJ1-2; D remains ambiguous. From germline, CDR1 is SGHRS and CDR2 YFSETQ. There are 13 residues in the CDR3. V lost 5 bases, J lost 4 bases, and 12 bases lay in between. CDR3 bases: TGCGCCAGCAGAATCGACCAATCCTATGGCTACACCTTC. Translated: CASRIDQSYGYTF.

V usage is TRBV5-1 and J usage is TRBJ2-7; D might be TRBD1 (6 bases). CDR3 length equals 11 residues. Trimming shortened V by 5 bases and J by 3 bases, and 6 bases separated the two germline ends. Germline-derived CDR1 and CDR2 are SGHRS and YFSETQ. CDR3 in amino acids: CASRQGYEQYF. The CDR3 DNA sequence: TGCGCCAGCAGACAGGGCTACGAGCAGTACTTC. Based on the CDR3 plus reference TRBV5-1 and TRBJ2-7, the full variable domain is KAGVTQTPRYLIKTRGQQVTLSCSPISGHRSVSWYQQTPGQGLQFLFEYFSETQRNKGNFPGRFSGRQFSNSRSEMNVSTLELGDSALYLCASRQGYEQYFGPGTRLTVT.

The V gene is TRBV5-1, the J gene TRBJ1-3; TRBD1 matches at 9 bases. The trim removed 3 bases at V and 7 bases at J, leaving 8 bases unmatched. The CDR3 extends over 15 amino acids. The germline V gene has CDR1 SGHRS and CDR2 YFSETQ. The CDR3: CASSSDRGRGNTIYF. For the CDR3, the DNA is TGCGCCAGCAGCTCGGACAGGGGAAGGGGGAACACCATATATTTT.

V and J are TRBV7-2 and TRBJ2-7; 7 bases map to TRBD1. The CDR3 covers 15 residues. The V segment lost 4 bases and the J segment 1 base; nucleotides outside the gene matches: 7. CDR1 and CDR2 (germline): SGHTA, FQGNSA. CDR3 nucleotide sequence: TGTGCCAGCAGCTGGGGACAGTCGTTATCCTACGAGCAGTACTTC. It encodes CASSWGQSLSYEQYF.